Listed below are T cell receptor beta chains from one sample, sequenced in a study of blood T cell repertoires in COVID-19. Generated by immunoSEQ multiplex PCR, the TCRdb table keeps only in-frame clones and is missing some. Among 95,000 to 150,000 clones, about 86% were seen once, and the ten largest hold almost 0.9%. The specimen sequenced was peripheral blood. These receptor sequences come from a woman between 50 and 59 years old with active or convalescent COVID-19. The CDR3 runs from the conserved cysteine through the conserved F or W. D genes are given only for firm matches. Clone size, where shown, is once, few, many, or a class for clones that have expanded.

d_call | j_call | v_call | clone_size | cdr3_nt | cdr3_aa
. | TRBJ2-3 | TRBV6-1 | . | TGTGCCAGCAGTGAAGCGCCCGGGGATACGCAGTATTTT | CASSEAPGDTQYF
TRBD1 | TRBJ1-5 | TRBV5-6 | . | TGTGCCAGCAGCTTGGCCGGGACAGGCCAGGAACAGCCCCAGCATTTT | CASSLAGTGQEQPQHF
TRBD1 | TRBJ1-5 | TRBV29-1 | . | TGCAGCGTCCGGGACAGCTCCAATCAGCCCCAGCATTTT | CSVRDSSNQPQHF
. | TRBJ1-4 | TRBV27 | . | TGTGCCAGCAGTTTAGAGAGAGATGAAAAACTGTTTTTT | CASSLERDEKLFF
. | TRBJ2-1 | TRBV30 | . | TGTGCCAGTAAGCAGGGGGGTTCCTTCAATGAGCAGTTCTTC | CASKQGGSFNEQFF
. | TRBJ2-5 | TRBV3-1/TRBV3-2 | . | TGTGCCAGCAGCCAAGCGTCCGTGACGGGAGAGACCCAGTACTTC | CASSQASVTGETQYF
. | TRBJ2-1 | TRBV15 | . | TGTGCCACCAGCAGAGCCTCAACCAGGGTCGATGAGCAGTTCTTC | CATSRASTRVDEQFF
. | TRBJ1-6 | TRBV15 | . | TGTGCCACCAGAGTTTCGGGTTCACCCCTCCACTTT | CATRVSGSPLHF
TRBD1 | TRBJ1-2 | TRBV5-1 | . | TGCGCCAGCAGCCCAGACAGGGAGGACGGCTACACCTTC | CASSPDREDGYTF
TRBD2 | TRBJ2-3 | TRBV6-5 | . | TGTGCCAGCACAGCAGCCGGACTAGGATCAGATACGCAGTATTTT | CASTAAGLGSDTQYF
. | TRBJ2-7 | TRBV4-2 | . | TGTGCCAGCAGCGACGGACAGTCCTACGAGCAGTACTTC | CASSDGQSYEQYF
. | TRBJ1-6 | TRBV27 | . | TGTGCCAGCAGGGGGGGGGCAGTTAATTCACCCCTCCACTTT | CASRGGAVNSPLHF
. | TRBJ1-1 | TRBV28 | . | TGTGCCAGCGTAACCAATTTGGGGGGGAGGCTTAGGATGAACACTGAAGCTTTCTTT | CASVTNLGGRLRMNTEAFF
. | TRBJ2-7 | TRBV28 | few | TGTGCCAGCAGTTCCGGACAATCCTACGAGCAGTACTTC | CASSSGQSYEQYF
TRBD2 | TRBJ2-3 | TRBV10-3 | . | TGTGCCATCAGTCTAGCGGGAACTGATAGCACAGATACGCAGTATTTT | CAISLAGTDSTDTQYF
. | TRBJ1-4 | TRBV5-1 | . | TGCGCCAGCAGCTTGGTGGGGGGTGCTAATGAAAAACTGTTTTTT | CASSLVGGANEKLFF
TRBD1 | TRBJ1-4 | TRBV27 | . | TGTGCCAGCAGTCGGACCCCGGCCGGGACAGGGGGTGGAAAACTGTTTTTT | CASSRTPAGTGGGKLFF
TRBD1 | TRBJ1-1 | TRBV30 | . | TGTGCCTGGAGCGGACCCCGGACAGGTATGAACACTGAAGCTTTCTTT | CAWSGPRTGMNTEAFF
. | TRBJ2-1 | TRBV24-1 | medium-sized | TGTGCCACCAGTGATCCATCCGGGACTTTTACCGATGAGCAGTTCTTC | CATSDPSGTFTDEQFF
. | TRBJ2-1 | TRBV4-1 | . | TGCGCCAGCAGCCTTGGGACATTCTCCTACAATGAGCAGTTCTTC | CASSLGTFSYNEQFF
. | TRBJ1-1 | TRBV19 | . | TGTGCCAGTAGTATTCGAGCAGGGTGGGCTTTCTTT | CASSIRAGWAFF
. | TRBJ2-7 | TRBV15 | . | TGTGCCACCAAAGAGACGGGAGCTCCCTACGAGCAGTACTTC | CATKETGAPYEQYF
. | TRBJ2-1 | TRBV7-8 | . | TGTGCCAGCAGCTTACGGCCAGGGGGGTACAATGAGCAGTTCTTC | CASSLRPGGYNEQFF
TRBD1 | TRBJ1-2 | TRBV19 | . | TGTGCCAGTAGCCAAGACAGGGGGTCTCGGGGCTACACCTTC | CASSQDRGSRGYTF
. | TRBJ2-1 | TRBV24-1 | . | TGTGCCACCAGTGACCTTGGACAGTACAATGAGCAGTTCTTC | CATSDLGQYNEQFF
. | TRBJ2-3 | TRBV23-1 | . | TGCGCCAGCAGTCAATCTGGGGGGTTGGGGACAGATACGCAGTATTTT | CASSQSGGLGTDTQYF
. | TRBJ1-1 | TRBV2 | . | TGTGCCAGCATTCGGCAGGGAGGGGACACTGAAGCTTTCTTT | CASIRQGGDTEAFF
TRBD1 | TRBJ1-3 | TRBV9 | . | TGTGCCAGCAGGGGGACAGGGAGAAACACCATATATTTT | CASRGTGRNTIYF
. | TRBJ1-3 | TRBV7-9 | . | TGTGCCAGCAGCGATCTCCGGCAGGCCAACACCATATATTTT | CASSDLRQANTIYF
. | TRBJ1-2 | TRBV6-5 | . | TGTGCCAGCAGTCCGGGGATGTGGATTTTTTATGGCTACACCTTC | CASSPGMWIFYGYTF
TRBD1 | TRBJ1-4 | TRBV29-1 | . | TGCAGCGTCAGGACAGGGGGACTTGAAAAACTGTTTTTT | CSVRTGGLEKLFF
TRBD2 | TRBJ2-3 | TRBV19 | . | TGTGCCAGTAGTTCACTAGCGAGGGGCACAGATACGCAGTATTTT | CASSSLARGTDTQYF
TRBD1 | TRBJ1-1 | TRBV28 | . | TGTGCCAGCAGTTCACTCCGGGACAGAATCACTGAAGCTTTCTTT | CASSSLRDRITEAFF
. | TRBJ2-7 | TRBV19 | . | TGTGCCAGTAGCCCGAACGCGGGTAGGTCCTACGAGCAGTACTTC | CASSPNAGRSYEQYF
. | TRBJ2-7 | TRBV15 | . | TGTGCCACCAGCAGAGATCGAGGGCAACCCTACGAGCAGTACTTC | CATSRDRGQPYEQYF
. | TRBJ1-1 | TRBV28 | . | TGTGCCAGCAGACTCCCCGGGGGAAGCACTGAAGCTTTCTTT | CASRLPGGSTEAFF
. | TRBJ1-6 | TRBV19 | . | TGTGCCAGTAGTATGGAGACTCATTCACCCCTCCACTTT | CASSMETHSPLHF
TRBD1 | TRBJ2-5 | TRBV24-1 | . | TGTGCCACCAGTGATCTCCGGCATACAGGGGCCCAGACCCAGTACTTC | CATSDLRHTGAQTQYF
TRBD1 | TRBJ1-4 | TRBV5-1 | . | TGCGCCAGCAGCTGGACGGGACAGGGAGAGGAAAAACTGTTTTTT | CASSWTGQGEEKLFF
. | TRBJ2-3 | TRBV4-1 | . | TGCGCCAGCAGCCAAGATTGGACTGGTATCGCAGATACGCAGTATTTT | CASSQDWTGIADTQYF
. | TRBJ1-5 | TRBV7-9 | . | TGTGCCAGCAGCTTAGATTCTAGTCAGCCCCAGCATTTT | CASSLDSSQPQHF
TRBD1 | TRBJ1-2 | TRBV24-1 | . | TGTGCCACCAGTGATTTCAGGACAGGGGGCGCCTATGGCTACACCTTC | CATSDFRTGGAYGYTF
. | TRBJ2-1 | TRBV4-2 | . | TGTGCCAGCAGCCAATGGGGCATGGGGACTCCCTCCTACAATGAGCAGTTCTTC | CASSQWGMGTPSYNEQFF
. | TRBJ2-5 | TRBV2 | once | TGTGCCAGCAGATCGGGGGAGACCCAGTACTTC | CASRSGETQYF
. | TRBJ2-1 | TRBV2 | many | TGTGCCAGCAGGGGGACTCCAGGCAGGCAGTTCTTC | CASRGTPGRQFF
. | TRBJ2-3 | TRBV7-2 | . | TGTGCCAGCAGCTTATGGGCGGGCAAAAAAAACAAGGATACGCAGTATTTT | CASSLWAGKKNKDTQYF
. | TRBJ1-3 | TRBV27 | once | TGTGCCAGCAGTTCAACCGGGACAAGCTCTGGAAACACCATATATTTT | CASSSTGTSSGNTIYF
. | TRBJ2-3 | TRBV5-1 | . | TGCGCCAGCAGCTTGGGACAGGGACTTAATACGCAGTATTTT | CASSLGQGLNTQYF
. | TRBJ1-2 | TRBV28 | . | TGTGCCAGCAGACTCGGGGGGTCTGGCTACACCTTC | CASRLGGSGYTF
TRBD1 | TRBJ2-1 | TRBV6-5 | . | TGTGCCAGCAGTTACACGTGGGACAGAGCCTACAATGAGCAGTTCTTC | CASSYTWDRAYNEQFF